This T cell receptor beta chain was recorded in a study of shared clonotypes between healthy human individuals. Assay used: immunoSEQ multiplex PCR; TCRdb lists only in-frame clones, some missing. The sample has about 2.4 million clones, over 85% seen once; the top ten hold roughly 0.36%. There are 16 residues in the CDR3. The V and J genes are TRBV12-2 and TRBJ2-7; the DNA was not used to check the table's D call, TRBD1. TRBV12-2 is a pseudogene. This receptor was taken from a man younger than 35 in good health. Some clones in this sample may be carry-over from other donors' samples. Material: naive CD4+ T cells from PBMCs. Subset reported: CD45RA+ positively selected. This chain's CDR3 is CASRLAWGQTFYEQYF. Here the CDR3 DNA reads TGTGCAAGTCGCTTAGCGTGGGGACAGACGTTCTACGAGCAGTACTTC.